The 7 T cell receptor beta chains given below trace back to one sample, sequenced in a study of cytomegalovirus exposure and HLA in healthy donors. PCR primers comprised 60 Vbeta and 13 Jbeta primers. Method: immunoSEQ multiplex PCR; TCRdb's copy keeps in-frame clones and lacks some. The table lists about 230,000 clones, 77% of them singletons, with roughly 2.5% in the top ten. Material: PBMCs. These receptor sequences come from a woman aged 55-69 years in good health and CMV-seropositive.

CDR3 sequence (DNA): TGCGCCAGCAGCCAAGATTTCTTCGGGACAGGTTCCTCCTACGAGCAGTACTTC. Translation: CASSQDFFGTGSSYEQYF. V usage is TRBV4-3 and J usage is TRBJ2-7, with 8 bases identical to TRBD1. Trimming at V came to 0 bases and at J to 0 bases, leaving 10 bases not matched to a gene. Germline V gene sequence: CDR1 LGHNA, CDR2 YSLEER. The CDR3 extends over 18 amino acids.

This rearrangement joins TRBV7-6 to TRBJ1-6, with TRBD1 matching over 8 bases. The CDR3 is 14 amino acids. CDR1 and CDR2 (germline): SGHVS, FNYEAQ. The trim removed 4 bases at V and 10 bases at J, leaving 6 bases unmatched. CDR3 in amino acids: CASSWTGQGSPLHF. Here the CDR3 DNA reads TGTGCCAGCAGCTGGACAGGGCAGGGCTCACCCCTCCACTTT. Full variable domain (outside the CDR3, taken from reference TRBV7-6 and TRBJ1-6): GAGVSQSPRYKVTKRGQDVALRCDPISGHVSLYWYRQALGQGPEFLTYFNYEAQQDKSGLPNDRFSAERPEGSISTLTIQRTEQRDSAMYRCASSWTGQGSPLHFGNGTRLTVT.

This clone was observed once. The chain carries TRBV6-5 and TRBJ1-1; D is ambiguous. V was pared by 6 bases and J by 2 bases, with 10 bases between. The CDR3 spans 13 residues. CDR1 is MNHEY, CDR2 SVGAGI, per germline. The CDR3 region is CASRRHLNTEAFF. The CDR3 region has the DNA TGTGCCAGCAGGCGACATCTCAACACTGAAGCTTTCTTT.

The chain is built from TRBV28 and TRBJ1-2; D ambiguous. The germline CDR1 and CDR2 sequences are MDHEN and SYDVKM. The V end lost 2 bases, the J end lost 7 bases, and 14 bases lay between the germline ends. The CDR3 has 14 residues. Here the CDR3 reads CASSLEGSLGGYTF. CDR3 sequence (DNA): TGTGCCAGCAGTTTAGAGGGATCTCTGGGTGGCTACACCTTC.

This clone was detected only a few times. This sequence joins TRBV6-1 and TRBJ1-3; D call uncertain. V was clipped by 2 bases and J by 2 bases, with 10 bases between them. CDR3 length: 15 amino acids. Germline CDR1 and CDR2: MNHNS and SASEGT. The DNA of the CDR3 is TGTGCCAGCAGTGAAACCAAGAGGCCTGGAAACACCATATATTTT. This translates into CASSETKRPGNTIYF.

The chain couples TRBV7-2 to TRBJ2-1, with TRBD2 matching 8 bases. Germline V gene data show CDR1 as SGHTA and CDR2 as FQGNSA. This CDR3 is 16 amino acids long. With V trimmed by 2 bases and J by 3 bases, 6 bases remained unmatched. Here the CDR3 reads CASSLSSGSNYNEQFF. DNA for the CDR3: TGTGCCAGCAGCTTATCCAGCGGGAGTAACTACAATGAGCAGTTCTTC.

The V call is TRBV5-6, the J call TRBJ2-1; 9 positions match TRBD2. The germline V gene has CDR1 SGHDT and CDR2 YYEEEE. Trimming cost V 0 bases and J 5 bases; bases outside gene matches: 3. The CDR3 loop spans 15 amino acids. The chain's CDR3 is CASSLGLAANNEQFF. CDR3 coding DNA: TGTGCCAGCAGCTTGGGACTAGCGGCCAACAATGAGCAGTTCTTC.